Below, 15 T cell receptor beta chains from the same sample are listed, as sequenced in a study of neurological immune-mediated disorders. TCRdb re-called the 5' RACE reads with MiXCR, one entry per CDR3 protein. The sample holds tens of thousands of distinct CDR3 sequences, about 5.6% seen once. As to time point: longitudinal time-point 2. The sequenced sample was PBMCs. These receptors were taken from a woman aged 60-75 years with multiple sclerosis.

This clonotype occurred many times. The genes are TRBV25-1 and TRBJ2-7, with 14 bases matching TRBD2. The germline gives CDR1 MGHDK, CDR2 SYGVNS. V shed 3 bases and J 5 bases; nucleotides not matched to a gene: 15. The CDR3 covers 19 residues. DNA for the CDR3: TGTGCCAGCAGTGACCCGGGACTAGCGGGGGTGAGCCTCGTCCACGAGCAGTACTTC. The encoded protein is CASSDPGLAGVSLVHEQYF.

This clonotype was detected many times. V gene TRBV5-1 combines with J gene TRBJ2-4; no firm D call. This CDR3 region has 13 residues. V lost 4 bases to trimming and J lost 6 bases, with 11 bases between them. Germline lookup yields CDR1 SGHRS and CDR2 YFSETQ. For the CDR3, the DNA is TGCGCCAGCAGCCCGCGCTCTCCAAACATTCAGTACTTC. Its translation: CASSPRSPNIQYF.

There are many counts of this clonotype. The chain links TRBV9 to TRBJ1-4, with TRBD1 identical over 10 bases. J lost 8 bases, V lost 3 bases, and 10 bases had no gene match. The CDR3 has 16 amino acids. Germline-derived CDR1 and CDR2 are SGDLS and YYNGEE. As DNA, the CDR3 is TGTGCCAGCAGCGCGGGGGTCGGGACAGGGGAAGAAAAACTGTTTTTT. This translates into CASSAGVGTGEEKLFF.

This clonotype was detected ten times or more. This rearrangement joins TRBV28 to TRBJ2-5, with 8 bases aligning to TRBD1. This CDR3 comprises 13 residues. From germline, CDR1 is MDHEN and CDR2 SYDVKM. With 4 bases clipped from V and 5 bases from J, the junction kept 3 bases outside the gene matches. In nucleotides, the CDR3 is TGTGCCAGCAGTTCAGGGGGCGCGGAGACCCAGTACTTC. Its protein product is CASSSGGAETQYF.

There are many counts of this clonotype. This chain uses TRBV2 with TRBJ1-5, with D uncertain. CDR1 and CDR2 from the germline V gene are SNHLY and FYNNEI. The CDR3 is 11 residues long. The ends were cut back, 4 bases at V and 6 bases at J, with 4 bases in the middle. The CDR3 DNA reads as TGTGCCAGCAGTGTAGGTCAGCCCCAGCATTTT. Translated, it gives CASSVGQPQHF.

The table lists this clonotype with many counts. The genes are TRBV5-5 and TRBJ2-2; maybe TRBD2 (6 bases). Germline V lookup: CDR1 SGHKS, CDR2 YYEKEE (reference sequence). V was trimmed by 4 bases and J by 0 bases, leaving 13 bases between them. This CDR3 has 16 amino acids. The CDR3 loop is CASSPYGDSNTGELFF. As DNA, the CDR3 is TGTGCCAGCAGCCCTTACGGGGACTCGAACACCGGGGAGCTGTTTTTT. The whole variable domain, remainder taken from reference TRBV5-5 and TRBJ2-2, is DAGVTQSPTHLIKTRGQQVTLRCSPISGHKSVSWYQQVLGQGPQFIFQYYEKEERGRGNFPDRFSARQFPNYSSELNVNALLLGDSALYLCASSPYGDSNTGELFFGEGSRLTVL.

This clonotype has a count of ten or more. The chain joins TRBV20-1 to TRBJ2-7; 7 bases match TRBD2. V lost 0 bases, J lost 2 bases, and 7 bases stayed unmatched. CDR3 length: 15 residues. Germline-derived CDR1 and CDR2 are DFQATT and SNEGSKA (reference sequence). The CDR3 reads CSARDLGGGTYEQYF. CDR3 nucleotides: TGCAGTGCTAGAGATCTGGGGGGAGGGACCTACGAGCAGTACTTC.

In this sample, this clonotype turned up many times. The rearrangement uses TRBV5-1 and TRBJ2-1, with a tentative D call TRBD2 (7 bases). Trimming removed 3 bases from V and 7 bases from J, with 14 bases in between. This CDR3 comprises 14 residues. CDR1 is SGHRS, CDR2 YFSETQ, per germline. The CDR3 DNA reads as TGCGCCAGCAGCTGGGGGGGGGCCCTGAATGAGCAGTTCTTC. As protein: CASSWGGALNEQFF.

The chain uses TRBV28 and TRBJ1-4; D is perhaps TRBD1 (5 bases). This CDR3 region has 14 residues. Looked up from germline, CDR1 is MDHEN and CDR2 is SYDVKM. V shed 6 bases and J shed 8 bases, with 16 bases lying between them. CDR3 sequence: CASSRGGGGEKLFF. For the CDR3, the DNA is TGTGCCAGCAGCCGGGGGGGTGGCGGGGAAAAACTGTTTTTT.

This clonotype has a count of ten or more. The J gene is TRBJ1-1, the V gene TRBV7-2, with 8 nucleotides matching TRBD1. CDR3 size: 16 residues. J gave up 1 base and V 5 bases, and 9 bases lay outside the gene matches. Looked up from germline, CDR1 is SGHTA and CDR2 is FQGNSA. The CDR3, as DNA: TGTGCCAGCAGCACGGACAGGGCGGGTGGGAACACTGAAGCTTTCTTT. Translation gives CASSTDRAGGNTEAFF. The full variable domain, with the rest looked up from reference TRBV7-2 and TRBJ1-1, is GAGVSQSPSNKVTEKGKDVELRCDPISGHTALYWYRQSLGQGLEFLIYFQGNSAPDKSGLPSDRFSAERTGGSVSTLTIQRTQQEDSAVYLCASSTDRAGGNTEAFFGQGTRLTVV.

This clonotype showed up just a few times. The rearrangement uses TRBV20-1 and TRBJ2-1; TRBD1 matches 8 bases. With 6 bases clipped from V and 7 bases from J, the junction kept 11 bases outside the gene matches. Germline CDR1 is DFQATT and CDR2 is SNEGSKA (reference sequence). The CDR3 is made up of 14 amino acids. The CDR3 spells CSAGGGQGSNEQFF. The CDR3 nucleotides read TGCAGTGCCGGCGGCGGACAGGGTAGTAATGAGCAGTTCTTC.

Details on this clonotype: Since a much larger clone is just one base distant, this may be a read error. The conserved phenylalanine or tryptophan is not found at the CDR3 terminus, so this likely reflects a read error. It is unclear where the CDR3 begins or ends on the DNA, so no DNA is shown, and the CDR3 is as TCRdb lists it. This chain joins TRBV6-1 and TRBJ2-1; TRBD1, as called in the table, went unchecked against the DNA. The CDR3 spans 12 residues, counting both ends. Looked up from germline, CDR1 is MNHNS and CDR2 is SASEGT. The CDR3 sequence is CASSGNRQGRFV.

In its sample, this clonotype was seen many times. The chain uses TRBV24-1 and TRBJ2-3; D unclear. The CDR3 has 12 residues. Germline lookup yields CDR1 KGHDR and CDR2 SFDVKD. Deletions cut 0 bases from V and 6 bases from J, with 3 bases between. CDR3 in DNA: TGTGCCACCAGTGATTTGCGGGATACGCAGTATTTT. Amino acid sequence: CATSDLRDTQYF.

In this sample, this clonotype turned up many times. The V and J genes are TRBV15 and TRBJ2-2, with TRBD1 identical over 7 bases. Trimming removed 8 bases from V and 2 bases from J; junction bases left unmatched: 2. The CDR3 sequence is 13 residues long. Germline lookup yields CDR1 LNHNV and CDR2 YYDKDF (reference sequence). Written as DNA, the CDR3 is TGTGCCACCGGGACAGCAAACACCGGGGAGCTGTTTTTT. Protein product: CATGTANTGELFF.

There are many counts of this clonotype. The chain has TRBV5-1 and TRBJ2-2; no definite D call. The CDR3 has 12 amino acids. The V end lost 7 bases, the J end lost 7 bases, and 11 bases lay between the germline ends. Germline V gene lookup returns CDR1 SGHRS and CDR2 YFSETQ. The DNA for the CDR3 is TGCGCCAGCGCAGCCACCCTCGGGGAGCTGTTTTTT. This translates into CASAATLGELFF.